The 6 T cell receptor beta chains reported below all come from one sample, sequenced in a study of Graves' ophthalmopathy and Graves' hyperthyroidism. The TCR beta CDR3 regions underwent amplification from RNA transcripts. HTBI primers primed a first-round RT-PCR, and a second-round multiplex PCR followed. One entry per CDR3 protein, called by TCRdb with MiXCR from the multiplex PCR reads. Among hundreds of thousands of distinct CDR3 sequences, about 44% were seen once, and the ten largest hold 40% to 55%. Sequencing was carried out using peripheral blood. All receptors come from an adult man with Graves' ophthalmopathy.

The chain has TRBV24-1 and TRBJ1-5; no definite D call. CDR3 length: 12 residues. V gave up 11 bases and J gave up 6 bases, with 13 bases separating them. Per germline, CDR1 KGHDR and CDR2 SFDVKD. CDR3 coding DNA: TGTGCCAGCAGAGATTTATCTCAGCCCCAGCATTTT. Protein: CASRDLSQPQHF.

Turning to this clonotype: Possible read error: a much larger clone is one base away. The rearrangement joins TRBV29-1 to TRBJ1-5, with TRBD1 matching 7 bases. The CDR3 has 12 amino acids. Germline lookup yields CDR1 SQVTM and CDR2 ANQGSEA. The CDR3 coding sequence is TGCAGTGATGGACAGGGCAATCAGCCCCAGCATTTT. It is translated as CSDGQGNQPQHF.

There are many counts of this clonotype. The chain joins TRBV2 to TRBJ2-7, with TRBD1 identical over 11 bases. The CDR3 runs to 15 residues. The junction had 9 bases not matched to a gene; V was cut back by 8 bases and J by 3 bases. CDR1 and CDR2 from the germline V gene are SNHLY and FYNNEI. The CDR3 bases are TGTGCCAGCGGACAGGGGGCCGGACAGATCTACGAGCAGTACTTC. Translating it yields CASGQGAGQIYEQYF.

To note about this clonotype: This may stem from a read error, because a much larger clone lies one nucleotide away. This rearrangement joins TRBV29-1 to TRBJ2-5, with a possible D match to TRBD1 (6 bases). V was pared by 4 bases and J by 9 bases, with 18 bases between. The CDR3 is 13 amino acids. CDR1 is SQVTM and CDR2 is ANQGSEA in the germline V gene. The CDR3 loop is CSVGDGGLKAQYF. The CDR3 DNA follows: TGCAGCGTTGGAGATGGGGGCCTCAAGGCCCAGTACTTC. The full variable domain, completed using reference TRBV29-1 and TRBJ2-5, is SAVISQKPSRDICQRGTSLTIQCQVDSQVTMMFWYRQQPGQSLTLIATANQGSEATYESGFVIDKFPISRPNLTFSTLTVSNMSPEDSSIYLCSVGDGGLKAQYFGPGTRLLVL.

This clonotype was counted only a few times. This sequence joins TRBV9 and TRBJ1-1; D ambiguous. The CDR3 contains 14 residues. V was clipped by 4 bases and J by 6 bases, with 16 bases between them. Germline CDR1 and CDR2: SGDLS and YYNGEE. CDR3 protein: CASSLPPDSAEAFF. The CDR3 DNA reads TGTGCCAGCAGCCTCCCCCCAGACTCTGCTGAAGCTTTCTTT.

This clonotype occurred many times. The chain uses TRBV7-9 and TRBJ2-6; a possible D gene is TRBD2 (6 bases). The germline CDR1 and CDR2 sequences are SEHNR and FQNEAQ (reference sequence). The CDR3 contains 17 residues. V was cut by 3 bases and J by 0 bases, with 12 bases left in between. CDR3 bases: TGTGCCAGCAGCTTGGGCGGGATGGGCTCTGGGGCCAACGTCCTGACTTTC. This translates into CASSLGGMGSGANVLTF.